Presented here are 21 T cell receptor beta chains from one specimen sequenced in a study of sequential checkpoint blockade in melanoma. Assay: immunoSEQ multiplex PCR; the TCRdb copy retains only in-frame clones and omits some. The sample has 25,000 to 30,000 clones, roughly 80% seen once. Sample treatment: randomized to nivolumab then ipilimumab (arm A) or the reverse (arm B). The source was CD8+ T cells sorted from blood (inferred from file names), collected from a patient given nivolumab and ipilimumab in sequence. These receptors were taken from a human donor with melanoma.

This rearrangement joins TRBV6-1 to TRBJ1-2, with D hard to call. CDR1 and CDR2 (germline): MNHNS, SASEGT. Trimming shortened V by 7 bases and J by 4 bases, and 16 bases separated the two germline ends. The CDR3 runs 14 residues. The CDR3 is CASKPSAGIYGYTF. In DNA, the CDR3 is TGTGCCAGCAAACCCTCTGCAGGAATCTATGGCTACACCTTC.

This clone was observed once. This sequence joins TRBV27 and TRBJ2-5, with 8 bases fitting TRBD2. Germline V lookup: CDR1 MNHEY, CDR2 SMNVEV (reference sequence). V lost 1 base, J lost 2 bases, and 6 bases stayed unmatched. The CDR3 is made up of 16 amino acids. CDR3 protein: CASSLFRLAIQETQYF. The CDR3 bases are TGTGCCAGCAGTTTATTTCGACTAGCGATTCAAGAGACCCAGTACTTC.

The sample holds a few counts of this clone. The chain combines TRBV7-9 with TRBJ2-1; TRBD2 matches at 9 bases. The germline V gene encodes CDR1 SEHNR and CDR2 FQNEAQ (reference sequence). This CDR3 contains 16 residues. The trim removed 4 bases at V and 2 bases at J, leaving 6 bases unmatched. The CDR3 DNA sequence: TGTGCCAGCAGCTCGGGCCTAGCGGGGACCTACAATGAGCAGTTCTTC. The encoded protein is CASSSGLAGTYNEQFF.

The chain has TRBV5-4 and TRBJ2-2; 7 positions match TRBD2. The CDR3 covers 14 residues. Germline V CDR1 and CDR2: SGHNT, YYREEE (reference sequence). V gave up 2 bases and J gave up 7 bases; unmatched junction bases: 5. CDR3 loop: CASSLSGVGGELFF. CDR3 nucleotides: TGTGCCAGCAGCTTAAGCGGGGTCGGCGGGGAGCTGTTTTTT.

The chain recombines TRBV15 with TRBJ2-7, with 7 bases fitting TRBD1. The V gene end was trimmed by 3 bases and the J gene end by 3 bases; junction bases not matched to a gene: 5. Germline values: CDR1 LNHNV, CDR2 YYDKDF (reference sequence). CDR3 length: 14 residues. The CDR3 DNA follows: TGTGCCACCAGCAGGACAGGGATCGACTACGAGCAGTACTTC. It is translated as CATSRTGIDYEQYF.

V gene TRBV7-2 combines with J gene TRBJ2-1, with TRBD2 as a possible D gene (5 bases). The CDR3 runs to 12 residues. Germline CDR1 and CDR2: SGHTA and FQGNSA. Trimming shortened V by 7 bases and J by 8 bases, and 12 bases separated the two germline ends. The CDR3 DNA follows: TGTGCCAGCACCGATAGCGTACATGAGCAGTTCTTC. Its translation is CASTDSVHEQFF.

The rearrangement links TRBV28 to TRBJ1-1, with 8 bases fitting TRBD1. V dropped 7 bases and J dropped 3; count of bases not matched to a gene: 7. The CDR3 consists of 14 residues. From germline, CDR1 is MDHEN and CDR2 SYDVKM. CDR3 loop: CASTVNRGDTEAFF. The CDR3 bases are TGTGCCAGCACCGTGAACAGGGGGGACACTGAAGCTTTCTTT.

Here the CDR3 DNA reads TGTGCCAGTAGTATCGGTTCAGGGGAAACCGGGGAGCTGTTTTTT. Its translation: CASSIGSGETGELFF. The chain combines TRBV19 with TRBJ2-2; D is perhaps TRBD1 (6 bases). Germline V gene data show CDR1 as LNHDA and CDR2 as SQIVND (reference sequence). The CDR3 runs 15 residues. Trimming pared 3 bases from V and 5 bases from J, leaving 13 bases between.

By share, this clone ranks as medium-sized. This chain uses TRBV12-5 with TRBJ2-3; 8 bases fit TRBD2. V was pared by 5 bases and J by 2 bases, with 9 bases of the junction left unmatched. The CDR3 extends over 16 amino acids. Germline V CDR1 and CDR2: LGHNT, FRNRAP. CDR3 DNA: TGTGCTAGTGGTCCCCTGGTAGCGGGACCCACAGATACGCAGTATTTT. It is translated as CASGPLVAGPTDTQYF.

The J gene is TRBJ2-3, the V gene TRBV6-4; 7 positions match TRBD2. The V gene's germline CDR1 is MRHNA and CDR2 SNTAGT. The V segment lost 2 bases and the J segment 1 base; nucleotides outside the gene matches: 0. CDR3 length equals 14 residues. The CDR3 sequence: CASSDAGGTDTQYF. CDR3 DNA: TGTGCCAGCAGTGACGCGGGGGGCACAGATACGCAGTATTTT.

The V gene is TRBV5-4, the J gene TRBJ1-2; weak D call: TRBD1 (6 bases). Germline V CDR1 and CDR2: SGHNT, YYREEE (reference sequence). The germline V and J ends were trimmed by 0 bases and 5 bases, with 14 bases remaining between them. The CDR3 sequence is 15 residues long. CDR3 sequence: CASSLDRQASYGYTF. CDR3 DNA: TGTGCCAGCAGCTTGGACAGACAGGCGTCGTATGGCTACACCTTC.

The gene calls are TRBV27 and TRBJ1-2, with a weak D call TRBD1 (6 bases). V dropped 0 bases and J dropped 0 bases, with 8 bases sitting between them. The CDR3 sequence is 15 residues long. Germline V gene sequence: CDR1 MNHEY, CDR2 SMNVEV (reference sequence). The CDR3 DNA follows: TGTGCCAGCAGTTTATCACAGGGAGCTAACTATGGCTACACCTTC. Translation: CASSLSQGANYGYTF.

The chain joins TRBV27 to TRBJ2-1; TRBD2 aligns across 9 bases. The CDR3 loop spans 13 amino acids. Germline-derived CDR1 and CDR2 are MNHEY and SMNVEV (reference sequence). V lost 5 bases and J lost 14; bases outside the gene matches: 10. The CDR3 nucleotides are TGTGCCAGCAGTCTGATAGCGGGGGAACTGGAGTTCTTC. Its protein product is CASSLIAGELEFF.

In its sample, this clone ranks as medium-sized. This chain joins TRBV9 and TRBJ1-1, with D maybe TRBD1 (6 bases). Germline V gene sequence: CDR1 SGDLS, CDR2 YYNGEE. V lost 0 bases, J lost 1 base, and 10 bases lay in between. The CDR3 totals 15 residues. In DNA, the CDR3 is TGTGCCAGCAGCGTAGGGGGGGGCCCGAACACTGAAGCTTTCTTT. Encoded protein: CASSVGGGPNTEAFF.

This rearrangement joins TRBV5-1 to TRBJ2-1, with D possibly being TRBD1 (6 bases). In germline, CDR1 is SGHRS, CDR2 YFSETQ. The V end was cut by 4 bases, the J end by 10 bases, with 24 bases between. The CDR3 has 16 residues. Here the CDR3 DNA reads TGCGCCAGCAGCGTGGGGCAGGGGCAGTGGAAATTGGAGCAGTTCTTC. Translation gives CASSVGQGQWKLEQFF.

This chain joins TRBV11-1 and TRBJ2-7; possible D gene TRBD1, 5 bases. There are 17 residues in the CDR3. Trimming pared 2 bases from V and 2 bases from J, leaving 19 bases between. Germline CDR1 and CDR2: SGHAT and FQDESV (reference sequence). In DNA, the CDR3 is TGTGCCAGCAGCTTACCCCAACAGACAGCAGAGACCTACGAGCAGTACTTC. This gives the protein CASSLPQQTAETYEQYF.

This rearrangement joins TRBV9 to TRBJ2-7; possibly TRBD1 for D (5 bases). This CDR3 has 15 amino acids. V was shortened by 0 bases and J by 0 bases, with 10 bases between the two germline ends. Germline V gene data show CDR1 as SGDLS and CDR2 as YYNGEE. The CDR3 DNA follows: TGTGCCAGCAGCGTAGGGGGCACCCGCTCCTACGAGCAGTACTTC. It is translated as CASSVGGTRSYEQYF.

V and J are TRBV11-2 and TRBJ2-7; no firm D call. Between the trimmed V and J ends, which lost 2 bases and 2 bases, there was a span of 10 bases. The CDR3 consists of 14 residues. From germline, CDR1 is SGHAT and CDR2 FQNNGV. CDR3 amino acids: CASSLHTETYEQYF. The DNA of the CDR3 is TGTGCCAGCAGCTTACACACAGAAACCTACGAGCAGTACTTC.

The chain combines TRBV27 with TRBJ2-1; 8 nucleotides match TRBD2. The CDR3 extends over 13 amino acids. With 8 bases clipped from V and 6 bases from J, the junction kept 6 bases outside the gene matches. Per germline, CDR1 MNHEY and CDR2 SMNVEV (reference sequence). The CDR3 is CASSLGLGNEQFF. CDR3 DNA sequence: TGTGCCAGCTCCCTGGGACTAGGCAATGAGCAGTTCTTC.

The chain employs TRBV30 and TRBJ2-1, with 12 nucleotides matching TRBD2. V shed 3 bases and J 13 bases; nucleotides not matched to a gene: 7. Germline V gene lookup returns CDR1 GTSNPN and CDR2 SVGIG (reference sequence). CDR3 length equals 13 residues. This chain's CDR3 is CAWRPGLAGSQFF. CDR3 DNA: TGTGCCTGGAGGCCGGGACTAGCGGGTTCTCAGTTCTTC. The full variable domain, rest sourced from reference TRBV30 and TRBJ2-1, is SQTIHQWPATLVQPVGSPLSLECTVEGTSNPNLYWYRQAAGRGLQLLFYSVGIGQISSEVPQNLSASRPQDRQFILSSKKLLLSDSGFYLCAWRPGLAGSQFFGPGTRLTVL.

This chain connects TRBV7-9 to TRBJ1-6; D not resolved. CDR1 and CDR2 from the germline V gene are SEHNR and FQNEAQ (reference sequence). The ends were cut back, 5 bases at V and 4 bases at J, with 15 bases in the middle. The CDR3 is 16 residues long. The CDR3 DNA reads TGTGCCAGCAGCCGAATCGGAGAACCATATAATTCACCCCTCCACTTT. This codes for CASSRIGEPYNSPLHF.